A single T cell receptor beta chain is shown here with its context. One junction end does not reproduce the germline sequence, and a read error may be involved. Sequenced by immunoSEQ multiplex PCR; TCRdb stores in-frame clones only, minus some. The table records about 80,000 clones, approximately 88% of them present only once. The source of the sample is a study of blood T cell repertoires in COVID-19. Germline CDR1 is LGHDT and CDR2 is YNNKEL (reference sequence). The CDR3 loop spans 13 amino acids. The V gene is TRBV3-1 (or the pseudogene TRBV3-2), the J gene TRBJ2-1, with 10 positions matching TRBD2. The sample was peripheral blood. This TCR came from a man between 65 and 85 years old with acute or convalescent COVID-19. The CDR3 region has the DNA TGTGCCAGCAGCCTTTACCAAGCGGGGGGGCTAATCTTC. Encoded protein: CASSLYQAGGLIF.